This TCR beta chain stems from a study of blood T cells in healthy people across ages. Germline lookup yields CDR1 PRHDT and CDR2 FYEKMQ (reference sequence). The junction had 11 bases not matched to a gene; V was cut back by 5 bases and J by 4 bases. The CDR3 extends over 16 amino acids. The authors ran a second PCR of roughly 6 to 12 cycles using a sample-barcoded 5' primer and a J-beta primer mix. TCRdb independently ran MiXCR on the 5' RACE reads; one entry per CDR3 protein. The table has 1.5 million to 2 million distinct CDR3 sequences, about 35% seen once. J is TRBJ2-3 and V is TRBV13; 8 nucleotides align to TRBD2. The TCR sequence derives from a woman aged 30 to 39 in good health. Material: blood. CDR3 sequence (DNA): TGTGCCAGCAGCGCTAGAGGGCTAGCGGGCCCAGATACGCAGTATTTT. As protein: CASSARGLAGPDTQYF.